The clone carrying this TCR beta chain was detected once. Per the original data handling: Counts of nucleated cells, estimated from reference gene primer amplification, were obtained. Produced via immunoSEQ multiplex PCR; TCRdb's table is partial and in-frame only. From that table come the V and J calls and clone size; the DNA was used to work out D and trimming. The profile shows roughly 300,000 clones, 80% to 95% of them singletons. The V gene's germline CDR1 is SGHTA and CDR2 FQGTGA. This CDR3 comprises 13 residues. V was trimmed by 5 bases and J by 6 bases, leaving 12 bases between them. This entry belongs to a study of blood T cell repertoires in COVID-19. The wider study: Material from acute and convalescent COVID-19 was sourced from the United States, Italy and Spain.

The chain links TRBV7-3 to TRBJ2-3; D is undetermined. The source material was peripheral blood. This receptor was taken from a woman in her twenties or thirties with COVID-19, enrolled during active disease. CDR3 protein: CASSTEMADTQYF. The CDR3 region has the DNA TGTGCCAGCAGCACAGAGATGGCGGATACGCAGTATTTT.